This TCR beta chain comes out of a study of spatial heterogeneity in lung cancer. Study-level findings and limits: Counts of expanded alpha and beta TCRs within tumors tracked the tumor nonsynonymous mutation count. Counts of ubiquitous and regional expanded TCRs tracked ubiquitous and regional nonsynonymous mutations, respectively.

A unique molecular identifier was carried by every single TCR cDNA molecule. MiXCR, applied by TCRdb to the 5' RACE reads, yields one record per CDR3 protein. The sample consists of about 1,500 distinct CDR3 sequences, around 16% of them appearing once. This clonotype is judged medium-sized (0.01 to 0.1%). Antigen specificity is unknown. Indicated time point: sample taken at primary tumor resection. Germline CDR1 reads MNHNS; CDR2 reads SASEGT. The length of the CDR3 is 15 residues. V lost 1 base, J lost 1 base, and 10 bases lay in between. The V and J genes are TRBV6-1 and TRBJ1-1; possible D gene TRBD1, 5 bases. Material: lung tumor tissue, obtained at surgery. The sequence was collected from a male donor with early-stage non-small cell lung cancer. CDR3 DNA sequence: TGTGCCAGCAGTGAAGTAGTCAGGGCGAACACTGAAGCTTTCTTT. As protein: CASSEVVRANTEAFF.